This is a list of T cell receptor beta chains from one sample in a study of blood T cell repertoires in COVID-19. Produced via immunoSEQ multiplex PCR; TCRdb's table is partial and in-frame only. Of 50,000 to 70,000 clones in the sample, about nine tenths were seen once. The sample taken for sequencing was peripheral blood. The receptors originated from an elderly woman with active COVID-19. Each CDR3 is given without its conserved first and last residue.

TRBJ2-2,TRBV11-3,ASSLGDLGSTGELF
TRBJ2-3,TRBV7-2,ASSPRPRGAEGADTQY
TRBJ2-3,TRBV3-1/TRBV3-2,ASSSPGLVVQY
TRBJ2-7,TRBV30,AWSRGQSSSYEQY
TRBJ2-4,TRBV3-1/TRBV3-2,ASSQDVGDKNIQY
TRBJ1-2,TRBV12-3/TRBV12-4,ASRSPGGGGYT
TRBJ1-2,TRBV19,ASIRRLGQGDYGYT
TRBJ2-2,TRBV28,ASRLAGGHTGELF
TRBJ2-5,TRBV18,ASSPQGLQETQY
TRBJ2-7,TRBV6-5,ASGAENYEQY
TRBJ1-2,TRBV4-2,ASSQERGQGYT
TRBJ2-5,TRBV2,ASSSGPGGLETQY
TRBJ1-2,TRBV7-2,ASSLEGQGTGGYT
TRBJ1-6,TRBV28,ASSPALLYRGASPLH
TRBJ2-5,TRBV7-2,ASSSWEGGRKTQY
TRBJ2-3,TRBV14,ASSRTGAGTDTQY
TRBJ1-2,TRBV7-2,ASSLYGLQGGYT
TRBJ2-1,TRBV4-1,ASSQGPRRGNEQF
TRBJ2-3,TRBV7-2,ASSLNEADTQY
TRBJ2-1,TRBV7-2,ASSLPYSSDEEQF
TRBJ1-3,TRBV3-1/TRBV3-2,ASSPTGAGNTIY
TRBJ2-5,TRBV30,AWSQPWGQGLKTQY
TRBJ2-2,TRBV4-2,ASSQETGWTGELF
TRBJ2-5,TRBV29-1,SAEALGLPQETQY
TRBJ2-3,TRBV9,ASSAQGADTQY
TRBJ2-5,TRBV7-6,ASTGSSGRRETQY
TRBJ2-1,TRBV10-3,AITSTSGGESPYNEQF
TRBJ2-2,TRBV5-4,ASSLGQGYTGELF
TRBJ2-1,TRBV7-6,ASSLGGTSGPYNEQF
TRBJ2-2,TRBV4-1,ASAAAGPGELF
TRBJ1-1,TRBV7-9,ASSSQKPEAF
TRBJ2-2,TRBV18,ASSPADRGETGELF
TRBJ1-1,TRBV3-1/TRBV3-2,ASSQDYVGDTEAF
TRBJ2-5,TRBV24-1,ATSDRTGQETQY
TRBJ1-3,TRBV2,ASRGDSSGNTIY
TRBJ2-1,TRBV5-1,ASSSTGQGFNEQF
TRBJ2-2,TRBV7-7,ASSPTSGAPDTGELF
TRBJ2-1,TRBV5-1,ASSSRSAGAAIEQF
TRBJ2-3,TRBV11-2,ASSVTGGSTDTQY
TRBJ2-1,TRBV3-1/TRBV3-2,ASSQAFGQGHNEQF
TRBJ1-2,TRBV4-1,ASSQDLTVYRYT
TRBJ2-1,TRBV28,ASSLSGGGEMNEQF
TRBJ1-5,TRBV15,ATSRDLVTGSNQPQH
TRBJ2-5,TRBV10-1,ASYTGTRQETQY
TRBJ2-5,TRBV24-1,ATSDLPDRGYQETQY
TRBJ2-5,TRBV27,ASTTYRDRLQETQY
TRBJ1-5,TRBV11-2,ASSLGGGQPQH
TRBJ2-2,TRBV3-1/TRBV3-2,ASSPRGGRTGELF
TRBJ2-7,TRBV5-4,ASSLFPGGVREQY
TRBJ1-2,TRBV27,ASRLTGGSRDYT
TRBJ2-2,TRBV27,ASSLNSGQVSNTGELF
TRBJ1-2,TRBV5-4,ASSLVQGGYGYT
TRBJ1-2,TRBV6-1,ASSEARRDYGYT
TRBJ1-6,TRBV5-1,ASPTGAGSPLH
TRBJ1-2,TRBV5-1,ASSPGSGEIGYT